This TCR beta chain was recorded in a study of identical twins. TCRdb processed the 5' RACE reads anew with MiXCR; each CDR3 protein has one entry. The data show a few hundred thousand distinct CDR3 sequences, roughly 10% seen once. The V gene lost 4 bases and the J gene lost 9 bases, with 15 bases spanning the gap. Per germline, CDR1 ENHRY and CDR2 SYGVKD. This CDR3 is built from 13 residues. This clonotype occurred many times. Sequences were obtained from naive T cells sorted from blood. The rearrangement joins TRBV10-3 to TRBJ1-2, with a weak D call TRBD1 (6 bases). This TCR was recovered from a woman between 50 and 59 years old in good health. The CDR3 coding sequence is TGTGCCATCAGTGTGGGTGCGCAGGGGAGCTACACCTTC. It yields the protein CAISVGAQGSYTF.